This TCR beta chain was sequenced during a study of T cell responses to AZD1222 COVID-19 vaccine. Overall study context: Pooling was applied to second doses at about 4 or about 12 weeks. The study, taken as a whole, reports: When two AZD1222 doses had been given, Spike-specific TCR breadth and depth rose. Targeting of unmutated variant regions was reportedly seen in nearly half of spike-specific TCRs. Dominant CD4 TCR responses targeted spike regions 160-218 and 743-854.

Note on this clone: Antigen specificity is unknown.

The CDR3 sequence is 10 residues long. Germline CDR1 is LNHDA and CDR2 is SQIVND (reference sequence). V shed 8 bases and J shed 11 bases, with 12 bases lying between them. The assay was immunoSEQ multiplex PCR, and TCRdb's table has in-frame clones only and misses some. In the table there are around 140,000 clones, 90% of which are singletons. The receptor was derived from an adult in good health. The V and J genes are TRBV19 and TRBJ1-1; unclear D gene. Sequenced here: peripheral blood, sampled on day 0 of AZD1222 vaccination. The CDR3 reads CASGPLTAFF. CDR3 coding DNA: TGTGCCAGTGGGCCCCTGACCGCTTTCTTT.